Listed here is a single T cell receptor beta chain. V was clipped by 4 bases and J by 1 base, with 17 bases between them. This CDR3 spans 16 amino acids. Germline assignment: CDR1 SGHNT and CDR2 YYREEE (reference sequence). The source of the sample is a study of T cell changes during pregnancy in multiple sclerosis. TCRdb keeps only in-frame clones here, not all; method: immunoSEQ multiplex PCR. The sample comprises some 61,000 clones, 91% of which are singletons, and 0.65% to 1% rests with the top ten. The clonotype originates from a female donor with multiple sclerosis, enrolled in a pregnancy study. The chain carries TRBV5-4 and TRBJ1-1, with D uncertain. Sequenced here: peripheral blood, sampled in the second trimester of pregnancy. The CDR3 region has the DNA TGTGCCAGCAGCGAAGGGTGGACTGTGGCGAACACTGAAGCTTTCTTT. It is translated as CASSEGWTVANTEAFF.